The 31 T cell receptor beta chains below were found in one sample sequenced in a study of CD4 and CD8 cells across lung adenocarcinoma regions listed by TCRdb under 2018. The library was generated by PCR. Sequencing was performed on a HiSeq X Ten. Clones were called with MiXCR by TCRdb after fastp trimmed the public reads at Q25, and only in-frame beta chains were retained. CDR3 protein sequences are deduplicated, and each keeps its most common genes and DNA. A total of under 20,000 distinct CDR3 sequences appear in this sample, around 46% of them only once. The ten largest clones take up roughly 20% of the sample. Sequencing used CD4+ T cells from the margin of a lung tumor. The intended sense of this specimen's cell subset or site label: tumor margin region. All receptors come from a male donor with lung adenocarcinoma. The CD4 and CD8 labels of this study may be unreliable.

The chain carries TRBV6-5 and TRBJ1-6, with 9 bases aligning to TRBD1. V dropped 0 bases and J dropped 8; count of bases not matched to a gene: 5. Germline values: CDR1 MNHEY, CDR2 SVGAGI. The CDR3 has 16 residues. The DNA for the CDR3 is TGTGCCAGCAGTTACTCAGGGACAGGGAGCGATTCACCCCTCCACTTT. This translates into CASSYSGTGSDSPLHF.

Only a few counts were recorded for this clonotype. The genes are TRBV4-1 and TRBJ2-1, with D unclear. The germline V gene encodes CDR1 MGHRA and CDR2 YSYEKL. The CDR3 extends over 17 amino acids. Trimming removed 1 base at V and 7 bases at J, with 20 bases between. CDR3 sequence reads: CASSQALETSPMNEQFF. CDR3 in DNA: TGCGCCAGCAGCCAAGCCTTAGAGACTTCCCCAATGAATGAGCAGTTCTTC.

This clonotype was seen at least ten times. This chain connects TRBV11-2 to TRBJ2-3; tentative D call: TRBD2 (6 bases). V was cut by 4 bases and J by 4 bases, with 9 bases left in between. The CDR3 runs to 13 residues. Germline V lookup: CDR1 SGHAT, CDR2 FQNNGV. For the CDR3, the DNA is TGTGCCAGCAGCTGGGGAGGCCCAGATACGCAGTATTTT. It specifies CASSWGGPDTQYF.

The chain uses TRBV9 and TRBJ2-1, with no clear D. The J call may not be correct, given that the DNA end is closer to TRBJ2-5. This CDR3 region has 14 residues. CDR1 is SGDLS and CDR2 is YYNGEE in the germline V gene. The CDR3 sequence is CASSEDLREETQYF. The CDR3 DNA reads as TGTGCCAGCAGCGAAGATCTAAGGGAAGAGACCCAGTACTTC.

The CDR3 protein is CATSRTGLMGNIQYF. The CDR3, as DNA: TGTGCCACCAGCAGAACGGGACTAATGGGAAACATTCAGTACTTC. V usage is TRBV15 and J usage is TRBJ2-4, with 7 bases matching TRBD2. The germline V gene has CDR1 LNHNV and CDR2 YYDKDF (reference sequence). V trimming: 2 bases; J trimming: 6 bases; junction bases outside the gene matches: 7. The CDR3 is 15 amino acids.

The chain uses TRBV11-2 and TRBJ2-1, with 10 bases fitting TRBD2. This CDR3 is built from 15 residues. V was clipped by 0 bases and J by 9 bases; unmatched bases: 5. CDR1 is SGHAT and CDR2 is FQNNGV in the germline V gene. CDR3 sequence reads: CASSLDPSGSSEQFF. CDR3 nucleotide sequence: TGTGCCAGCAGCTTAGACCCTAGCGGGAGTTCTGAGCAGTTCTTC.

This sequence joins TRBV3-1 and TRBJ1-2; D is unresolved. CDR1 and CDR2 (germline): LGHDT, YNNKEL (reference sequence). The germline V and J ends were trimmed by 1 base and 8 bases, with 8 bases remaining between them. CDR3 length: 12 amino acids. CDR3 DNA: TGTGCCAGCAGCCAAGTGCTAAGCGGCTACACCTTC. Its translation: CASSQVLSGYTF.

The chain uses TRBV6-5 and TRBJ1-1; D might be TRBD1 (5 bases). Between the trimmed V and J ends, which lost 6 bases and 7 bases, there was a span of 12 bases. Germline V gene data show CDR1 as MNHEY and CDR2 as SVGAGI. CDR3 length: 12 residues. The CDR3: CASSYGGGEAFF. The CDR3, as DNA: TGTGCCAGCAGCTATGGGGGGGGTGAAGCTTTCTTT.

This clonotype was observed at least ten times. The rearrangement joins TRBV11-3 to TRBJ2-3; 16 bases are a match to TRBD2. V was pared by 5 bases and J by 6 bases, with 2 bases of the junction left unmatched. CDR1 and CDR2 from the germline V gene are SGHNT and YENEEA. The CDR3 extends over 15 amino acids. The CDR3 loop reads CASSQGLAGGDTQYF. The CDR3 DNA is TGTGCCAGCAGCCAGGGACTAGCGGGAGGGGATACGCAGTATTTT.

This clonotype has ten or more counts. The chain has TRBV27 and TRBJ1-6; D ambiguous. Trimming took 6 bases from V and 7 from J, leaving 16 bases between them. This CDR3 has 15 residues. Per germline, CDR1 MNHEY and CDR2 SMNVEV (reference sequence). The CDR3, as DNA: TGTGCCAGCAGGTTGGAGGGTACCGGCAATTCACCCCTCCACTTT. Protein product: CASRLEGTGNSPLHF.

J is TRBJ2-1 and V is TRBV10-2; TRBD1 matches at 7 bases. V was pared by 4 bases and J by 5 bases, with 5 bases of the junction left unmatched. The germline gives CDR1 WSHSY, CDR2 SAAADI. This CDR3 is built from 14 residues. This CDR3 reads CASSGDRENNEQFF. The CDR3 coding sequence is TGCGCCAGCAGTGGAGACAGGGAGAACAATGAGCAGTTCTTC.

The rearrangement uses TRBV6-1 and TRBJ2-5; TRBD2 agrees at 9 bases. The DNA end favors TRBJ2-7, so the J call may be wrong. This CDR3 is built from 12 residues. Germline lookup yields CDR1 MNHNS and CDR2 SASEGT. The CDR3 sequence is CASSKAGGEQYF. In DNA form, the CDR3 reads TGTGCCAGCAGCAAAGCGGGGGGCGAGCAGTACTTC.

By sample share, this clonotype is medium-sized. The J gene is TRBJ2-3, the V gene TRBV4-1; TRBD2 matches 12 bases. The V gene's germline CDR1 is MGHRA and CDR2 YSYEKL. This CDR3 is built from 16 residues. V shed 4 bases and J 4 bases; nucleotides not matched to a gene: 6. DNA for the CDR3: TGCGCCAGCAGCCCGACTAGCGGGAGTTTCGCAGATACGCAGTATTTT. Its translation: CASSPTSGSFADTQYF.

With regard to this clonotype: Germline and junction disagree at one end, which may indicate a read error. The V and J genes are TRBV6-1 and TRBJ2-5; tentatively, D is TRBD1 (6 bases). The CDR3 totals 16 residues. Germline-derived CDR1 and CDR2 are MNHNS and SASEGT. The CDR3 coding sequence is TGTGCCAGCAGGGGCAATGGGGGCCGAGACCAAGAGACGCAGTACTTC. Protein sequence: CASRGNGGRDQETQYF.

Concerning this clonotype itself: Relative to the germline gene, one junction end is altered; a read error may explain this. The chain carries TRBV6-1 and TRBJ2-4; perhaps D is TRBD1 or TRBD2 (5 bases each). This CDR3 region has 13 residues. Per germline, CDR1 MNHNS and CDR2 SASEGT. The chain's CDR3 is CARGECATNIQYF. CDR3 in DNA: TGTGCCAGGGGGGAGTGCGCGACAAATATTCAGTATTTC.

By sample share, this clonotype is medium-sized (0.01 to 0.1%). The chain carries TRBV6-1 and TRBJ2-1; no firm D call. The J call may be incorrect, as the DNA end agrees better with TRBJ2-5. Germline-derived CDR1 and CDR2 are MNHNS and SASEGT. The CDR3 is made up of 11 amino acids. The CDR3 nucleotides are TGTGCCAGCAGGAGAACGGGTTCCCAGTACTTC. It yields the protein CASRRTGSQYF.

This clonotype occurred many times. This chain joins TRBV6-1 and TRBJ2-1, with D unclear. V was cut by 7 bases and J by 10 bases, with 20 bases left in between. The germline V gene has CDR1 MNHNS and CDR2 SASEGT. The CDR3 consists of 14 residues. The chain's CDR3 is CASNSHSDSYEQFF. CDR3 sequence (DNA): TGTGCCAGCAACAGCCACAGCGACTCCTACGAGCAGTTCTTC.

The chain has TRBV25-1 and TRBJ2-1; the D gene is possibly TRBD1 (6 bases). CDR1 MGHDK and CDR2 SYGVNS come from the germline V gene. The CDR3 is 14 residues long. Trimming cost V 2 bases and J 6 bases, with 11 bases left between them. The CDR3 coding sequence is TGTGCCAGCAGTGAACTGGGGGCGATCAATGAGCAGTTCTTC. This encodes CASSELGAINEQFF.

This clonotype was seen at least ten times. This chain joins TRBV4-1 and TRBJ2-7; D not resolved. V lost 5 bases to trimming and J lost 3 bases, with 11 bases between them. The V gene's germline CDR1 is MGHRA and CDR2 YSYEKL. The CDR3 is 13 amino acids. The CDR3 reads CASSTFWGYEQYF. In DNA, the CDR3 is TGCGCCAGCAGCACTTTTTGGGGCTACGAGCAGTACTTC.

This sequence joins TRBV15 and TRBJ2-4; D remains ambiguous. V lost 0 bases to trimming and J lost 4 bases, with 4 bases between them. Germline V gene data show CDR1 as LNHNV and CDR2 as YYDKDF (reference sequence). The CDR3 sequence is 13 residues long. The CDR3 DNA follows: TGTGCCACCAGCAGAGAGAATAAAAACATTCAGTACTTC. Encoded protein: CATSRENKNIQYF. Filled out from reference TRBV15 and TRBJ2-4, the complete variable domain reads DAMVIQNPRYQVTQFGKPVTLSCSQTLNHNVMYWYQQKSSQAPKLLFHYYDKDFNNEADTPDNFQSRRPNTSFCFLDIRSPGLGDTAMYLCATSRENKNIQYFGAGTRLSVL.

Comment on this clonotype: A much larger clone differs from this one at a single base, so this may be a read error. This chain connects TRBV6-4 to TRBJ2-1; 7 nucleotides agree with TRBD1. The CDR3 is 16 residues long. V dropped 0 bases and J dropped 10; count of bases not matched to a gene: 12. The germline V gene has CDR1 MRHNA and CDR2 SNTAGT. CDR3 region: CASSDSRDSDPYEQFF. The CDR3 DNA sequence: TGTGCCAGCAGTGACTCCAGGGACAGCGACCCCTACGAGCAGTTCTTC.

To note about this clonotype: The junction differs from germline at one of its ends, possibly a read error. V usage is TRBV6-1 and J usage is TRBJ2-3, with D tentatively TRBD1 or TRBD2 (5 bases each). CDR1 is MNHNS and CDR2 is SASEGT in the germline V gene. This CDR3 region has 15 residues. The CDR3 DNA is TGTGCCAGCAGTCCGGGACCGGGATACAAAGACATTCAGTACTTT. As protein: CASSPGPGYKDIQYF.

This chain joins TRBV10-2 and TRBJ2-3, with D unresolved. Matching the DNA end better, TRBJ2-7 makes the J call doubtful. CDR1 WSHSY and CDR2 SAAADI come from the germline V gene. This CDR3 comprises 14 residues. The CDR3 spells CAGSAVAGQDTQYF. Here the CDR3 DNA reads TGCGCGGGCAGCGCAGTAGCTGGCCAAGATACGCAGTACTTC.

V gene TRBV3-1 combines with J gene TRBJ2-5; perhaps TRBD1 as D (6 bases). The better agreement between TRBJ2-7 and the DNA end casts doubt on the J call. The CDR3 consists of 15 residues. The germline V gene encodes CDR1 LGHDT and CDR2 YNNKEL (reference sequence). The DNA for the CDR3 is TGTGCCAGCAGCCAAGATTTCGCAGGGGCCTACGAGCAGTACTTC. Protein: CASSQDFAGAYEQYF.

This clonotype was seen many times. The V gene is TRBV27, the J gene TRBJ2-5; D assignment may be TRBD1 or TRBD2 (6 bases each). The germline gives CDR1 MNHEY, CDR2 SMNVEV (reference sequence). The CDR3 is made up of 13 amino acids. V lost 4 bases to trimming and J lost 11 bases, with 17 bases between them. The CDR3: CASSWDGGVEQYF. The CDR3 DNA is TGTGCCAGCAGTTGGGACGGGGGCGTTGAGCAGTACTTC.

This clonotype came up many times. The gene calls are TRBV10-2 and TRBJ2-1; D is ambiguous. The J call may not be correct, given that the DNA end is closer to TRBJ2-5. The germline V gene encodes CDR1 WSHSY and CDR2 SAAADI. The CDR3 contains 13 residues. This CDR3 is CASGWSVTETQYF. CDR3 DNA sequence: TGCGCCAGCGGGTGGTCAGTGACGGAGACCCAGTACTTC.

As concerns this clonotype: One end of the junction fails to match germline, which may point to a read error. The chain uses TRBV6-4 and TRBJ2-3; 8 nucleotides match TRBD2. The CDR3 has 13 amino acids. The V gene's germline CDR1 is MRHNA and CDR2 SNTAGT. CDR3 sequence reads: CASSSGSKDTQYF. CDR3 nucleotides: TGTGCCAGCAGTAGCGGGAGCAAAGATACCCAGTATTTT.

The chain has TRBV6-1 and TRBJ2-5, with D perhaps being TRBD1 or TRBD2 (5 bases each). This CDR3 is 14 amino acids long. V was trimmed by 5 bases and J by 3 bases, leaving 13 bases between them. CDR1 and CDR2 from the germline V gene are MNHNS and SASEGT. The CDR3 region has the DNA TGTGCCAGCAGTCCTTCCGGGACGGAAGAGACCCAGTACTTC. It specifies CASSPSGTEETQYF.

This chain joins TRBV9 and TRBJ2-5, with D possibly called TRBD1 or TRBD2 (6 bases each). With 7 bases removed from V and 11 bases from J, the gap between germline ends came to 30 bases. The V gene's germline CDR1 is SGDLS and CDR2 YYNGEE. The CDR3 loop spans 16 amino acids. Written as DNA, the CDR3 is TGTGCCAGCGGGGGCCTGGGGGGCTGCGACCCAGATACGCAGTACTTC. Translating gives CASGGLGGCDPDTQYF. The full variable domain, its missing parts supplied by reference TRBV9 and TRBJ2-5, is DSGVTQTPKHLITATGQRVTLRCSPRSGDLSVYWYQQSLDQGLQFLIQYYNGEERAKGNILERFSAQQFPDLHSELNLSSLELGDSALYFCASGGLGGCDPDTQYFGPGTRLLVL.

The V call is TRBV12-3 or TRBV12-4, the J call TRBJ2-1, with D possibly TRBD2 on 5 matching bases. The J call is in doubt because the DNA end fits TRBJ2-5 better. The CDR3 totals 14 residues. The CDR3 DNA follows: TGTGCCAGCAGTTTACCTAGCCGACAAGAGACCCAGTACTTC. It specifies CASSLPSRQETQYF.

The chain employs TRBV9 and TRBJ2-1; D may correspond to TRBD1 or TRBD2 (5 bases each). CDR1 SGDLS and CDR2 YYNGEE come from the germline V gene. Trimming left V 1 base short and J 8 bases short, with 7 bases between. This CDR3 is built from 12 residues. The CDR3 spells CASSVLGDEQFF. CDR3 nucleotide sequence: TGTGCCAGCAGCGTATTGGGGGATGAGCAGTTCTTC.